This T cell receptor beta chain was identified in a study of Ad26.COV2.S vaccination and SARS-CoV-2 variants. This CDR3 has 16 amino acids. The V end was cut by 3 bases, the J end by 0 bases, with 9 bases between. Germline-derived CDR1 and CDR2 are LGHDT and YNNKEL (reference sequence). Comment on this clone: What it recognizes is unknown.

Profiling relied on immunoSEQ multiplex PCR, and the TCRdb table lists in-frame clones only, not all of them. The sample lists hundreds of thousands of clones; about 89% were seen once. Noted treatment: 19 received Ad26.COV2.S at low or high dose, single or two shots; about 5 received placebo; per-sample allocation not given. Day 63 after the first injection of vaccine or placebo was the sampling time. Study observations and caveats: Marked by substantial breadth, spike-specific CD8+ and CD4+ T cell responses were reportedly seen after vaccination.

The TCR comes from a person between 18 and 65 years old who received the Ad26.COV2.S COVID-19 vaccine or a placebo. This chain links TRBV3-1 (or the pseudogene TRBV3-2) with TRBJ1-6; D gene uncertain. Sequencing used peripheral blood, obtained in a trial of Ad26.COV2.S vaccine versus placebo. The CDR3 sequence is CASSQQESSYNSPLHF. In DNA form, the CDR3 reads TGTGCCAGCAGCCAGCAGGAGAGCTCCTATAATTCACCCCTCCACTTT.